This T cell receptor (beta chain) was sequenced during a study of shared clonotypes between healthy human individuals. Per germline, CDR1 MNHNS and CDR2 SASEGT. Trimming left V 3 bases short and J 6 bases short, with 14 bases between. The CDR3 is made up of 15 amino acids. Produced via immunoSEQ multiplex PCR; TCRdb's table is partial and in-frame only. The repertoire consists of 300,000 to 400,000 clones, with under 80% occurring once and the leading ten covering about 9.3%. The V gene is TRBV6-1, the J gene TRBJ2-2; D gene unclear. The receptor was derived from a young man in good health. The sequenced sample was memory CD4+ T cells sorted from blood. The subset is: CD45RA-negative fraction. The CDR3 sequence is CASSEVLPPAGELFF. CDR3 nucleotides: TGTGCCAGCAGTGAGGTCTTACCCCCCGCCGGGGAGCTGTTTTTT.